This is a list of T cell receptor beta chains from one sample in a study of T cells in Graves' hyperthyroidism and ophthalmopathy. Using its own MiXCR run on the multiplex PCR reads, TCRdb lists one record per CDR3 protein. The profile shows 500,000 or so distinct CDR3 sequences, 15% to 20% of them singletons. Sequenced material: blood. The source is a woman aged 18-29 years with Graves' ophthalmopathy. Both conserved end residues are part of each CDR3. D genes are given only for firm matches. For some rows the clone size is stated as once, few or many, or as a class when expanded; others skip it.

15	TRBV4-1	TRBD1	TRBJ2-5	few	TGCGCCAGCAGCCAAGATTGGACAGGGGTAGAGACCCAGTACTTC	CASSQDWTGVETQYF
16	TRBV4-1	.	TRBJ2-5	.	TGCGCCAGCAGCCAAGAGGCGGAAAAGGGCCAAGAGACCCAGTACTTC	CASSQEAEKGQETQYF
14	TRBV5-6	.	TRBJ1-2	.	TGTGCCAGCAGCTGGGAGTGGGGAAACTATGGCTACACCTTC	CASSWEWGNYGYTF
16	TRBV11-3	.	TRBJ2-7	many	TGTGCCAGCAGCGATAAGCAAACAGGGAATATCTACGAGCAGTACTTC	CASSDKQTGNIYEQYF
17	TRBV12-3/TRBV12-4	TRBD1	TRBJ1-1	many	TGTGCCAGCAGTCCACGACAGGGATTGAATATGAACACTGAAGCTTTCTTT	CASSPRQGLNMNTEAFF
16	TRBV13	.	TRBJ1-1	.	TGTGCCAGCAGCTCCTTTAGGGGGGGGCGTGGCACTGAAGCTTTCTTT	CASSSFRGGRGTEAFF
13	TRBV6-6	.	TRBJ1-4	.	TGTGCCAGCAGTTACACAACTAATGAAAAACTGTTTTTT	CASSYTTNEKLFF
14	TRBV7-9	TRBD2	TRBJ2-7	many	TGTGCCAGCAACCTCGCCGGGACTAGCAACGAGCAGTACTTC	CASNLAGTSNEQYF
18	TRBV4-3	TRBD2	TRBJ2-3	few	TGCGCCAGCAGCCAGGGGACTAGCGACCACTTCAGCACAGATACGCAGTATTTT	CASSQGTSDHFSTDTQYF
15	TRBV12-3/TRBV12-4	.	TRBJ2-1	many	TGTGCCAGCAGTTTACCTGGACAGCTGCACAATGAGCAGTTCTTC	CASSLPGQLHNEQFF
15	TRBV20-1	TRBD1	TRBJ1-2	.	TGCAGTGCTAGAGATCTAGGACAGGGGGACTATGGCTACACCTTC	CSARDLGQGDYGYTF
16	TRBV9	.	TRBJ1-2	few	TGTGCCAGCAGCGTAGGGGCGTCAGGGGCTGGCTATGGCTACACCTTC	CASSVGASGAGYGYTF
14	TRBV27	.	TRBJ1-2	many	TGTGCCAGCAGAACAGTGTGGCAGGGCAGTGGCTACACCTTC	CASRTVWQGSGYTF
16	TRBV19	TRBD2	TRBJ2-1	.	TGTGCCAGTAGTCTCGGGACTAGCGGGAGGCAGAATGAGCAGTTCTTC	CASSLGTSGRQNEQFF
14	TRBV28	TRBD1	TRBJ2-5	many	TGTGCCAGCAGTTTAGATACAGGGGAAGAGACCCAGTACTTC	CASSLDTGEETQYF
15	TRBV4-3	TRBD2	TRBJ2-7	.	TGCGCCAGCAGCCAAGACGCGGGAGGTCGGGACGAGCAGTACTTC	CASSQDAGGRDEQYF
15	TRBV19	TRBD2	TRBJ2-1	few	TGTGCCAGTAGTATGGGGGGAGGGACCACCAATGAGCAGTTCTTC	CASSMGGGTTNEQFF
15	TRBV6-2/TRBV6-3	.	TRBJ2-5	.	TGTGCCAGCAGTTACTTCCGTTGGGGGCAAGAGACCCAGTACTTC	CASSYFRWGQETQYF
14	TRBV2	TRBD1	TRBJ2-7	many	TGTGCCAGCAGGGGGGACAGCTCGAGCTACGAGCAGTACTTC	CASRGDSSSYEQYF
15	TRBV12-3/TRBV12-4	.	TRBJ2-1	once	TGTGCCAGCATGAACCGGGACACGGAGAGAAATGAGCAGTTCTTC	CASMNRDTERNEQFF
15	TRBV12-3/TRBV12-4	.	TRBJ1-4	many	TGTGCCAGCAGTTTGGGACGGCAAGGCAATGAAAAACTGTTTTTT	CASSLGRQGNEKLFF
16	TRBV5-1	.	TRBJ2-1	.	TGCGCCAGCAGCTTGGTCTTTCTGGTGGATGGCGGTGAGCAGTTCTTC	CASSLVFLVDGGEQFF
14	TRBV12-3/TRBV12-4	.	TRBJ2-3	many	TGTGCCAGCAGTTTCCGACTGAACACAGATACGCAGTATTTT	CASSFRLNTDTQYF
13	TRBV30	TRBD2	TRBJ2-7	many	TGTGCCTGGTTTAGGCGGGAGTTAGGCGAGCAGTACTTC	CAWFRRELGEQYF
14	TRBV5-1	.	TRBJ2-7	many	TGCGCCAGCAGCTTGGGGACGATAAGCTACGAGCAGTACTTC	CASSLGTISYEQYF
15	TRBV18	.	TRBJ2-7	many	TGTGCCAGCTCACCGTCTCTGGAACTGACGGGCGAGCAGTACTTC	CASSPSLELTGEQYF
14	TRBV2	TRBD1	TRBJ1-1	many	TGTGCCAGCAGTGAAACAGGGGGCTTGACTGAAGCTTTCTTT	CASSETGGLTEAFF
15	TRBV6-1	TRBD1	TRBJ1-2	many	TGTGCCAGCAGTGAAACTACAGGGGGTGGCTATGGCTACACCTTC	CASSETTGGGYGYTF
13	TRBV30	TRBD2	TRBJ2-7	many	TGTGCCTGGAGACCGGGACTAGTCTACGAGCAGTACTTC	CAWRPGLVYEQYF
17	TRBV4-3	.	TRBJ2-2	.	TGCGCCAGCAGCCAAGATTCAGCGGGCCAGGGCACCGGGGAGCTGTTTTTT	CASSQDSAGQGTGELFF
14	TRBV20-1	.	TRBJ2-7	many	TGCAGTGCTAGAGATAAGGACGTACCCTACGAGCAGTACTTC	CSARDKDVPYEQYF
14	TRBV25-1	TRBD1	TRBJ2-5	.	TGTGCCAGCAGTAGGGACAGGGTCCCAGAGACCCAGTACTTC	CASSRDRVPETQYF
15	TRBV3-1	.	TRBJ1-1	.	TGTGCCAGCAGCCAAAAATTGGGGGCGCGTCGGGAAGCTTTCTTT	CASSQKLGARREAFF
14	TRBV7-2	.	TRBJ2-2	.	TGTGCCAGCAGCCCGTGGGGGGCCACCGGGGAGCTGTTTTTT	CASSPWGATGELFF
16	TRBV29-1	.	TRBJ2-2	many	TGCAGCGCGGGGAACGGCGGGACAACGAACACCGGGGAGCTGTTTTTT	CSAGNGGTTNTGELFF
16	TRBV28	TRBD1	TRBJ1-2	many	TGTGCCAGCAGATCATCCGGGACAGGGGGTCTTTATGGCTACACCTTC	CASRSSGTGGLYGYTF
17	TRBV6-2/TRBV6-3	TRBD2	TRBJ2-1	few	TGTGCCAGCAGCCCCATTACGCCTAGCGGGGGCTCAAATGAGCAGTTCTTC	CASSPITPSGGSNEQFF
16	TRBV30	.	TRBJ1-6	many	TGTGCCTGGAGGACGGCTGCCGGGACATTGGGTTCACCCCTCCACTTT	CAWRTAAGTLGSPLHF
13	TRBV11-1	.	TRBJ1-1	few	TGTGCCAGCAGCTTGAAAGGTTGGACTGAAGCTTTCTTT	CASSLKGWTEAFF
13	TRBV2	TRBD1	TRBJ2-7	.	TGTGCCAGCAATTCCGGGACAGGGGACGAGCAGTACTTC	CASNSGTGDEQYF
13	TRBV5-8	.	TRBJ1-4	.	TGTGCCAGCAGCCCAGGGATTCGCGAAAAACTGTTTTTT	CASSPGIREKLFF
16	TRBV7-9	TRBD2	TRBJ2-1	.	TGTGCCAGCAGCTTGGGACTAGCGGGGGATTGGAATGAGCAGTTCTTC	CASSLGLAGDWNEQFF
14	TRBV11-1	.	TRBJ2-2	many	TGTGCCAGCAGCTCGGACCGTCACACCGGGGAGCTGTTTTTT	CASSSDRHTGELFF
17	TRBV11-2	.	TRBJ2-3	many	TGTGCCAGCAGCAAATTCCATAGAGTGCCCAGCACAGATACGCAGTATTTT	CASSKFHRVPSTDTQYF
14	TRBV14	.	TRBJ1-6	few	TGTGCCAGCAGCCAAGGAGGGGGGTACTCACCCCTCCACTTT	CASSQGGGYSPLHF